The source of this T cell receptor (beta chain) is a study of blood T cell repertoires in COVID-19. Turning to the study itself: Acute-phase and convalescent COVID-19 samples originated in the United States, Italy and Spain.

Sequencing was performed with immunoSEQ multiplex PCR; in TCRdb, only in-frame clones are kept and a portion is missing. Among 110,000 to 150,000 clones listed, roughly four fifths were seen once. This CDR3 has 13 amino acids. The V gene's germline CDR1 is SNHLY and CDR2 FYNNEI. Trimming stripped 7 bases from V and 1 base from J, with 10 bases between. The chain has TRBV2 and TRBJ1-1; a weak D match, TRBD1 (6 bases). The sequence was collected from a woman aged 80 or over in a cohort sampled during active or convalescent COVID-19. Input material: peripheral blood. The chain's CDR3 is CASTRTENTEAFF. The DNA of the CDR3 is TGTGCCAGCACTCGGACAGAGAACACTGAAGCTTTCTTT.